This record looks at one TCR beta chain sequence and its context. Antigen unknown. The length of the CDR3 is 14 residues. With 1 base removed from V and 0 bases from J, the gap between germline ends came to 7 bases. Per the germline V gene, CDR1 is SGHRS and CDR2 is YFSETQ. TCRdb re-called the 5' RACE reads through MiXCR, storing one row per CDR3 protein. The table shows 200,000 to 300,000 distinct CDR3 sequences, with roughly 3.5% occurring only once. This entry is derived from a study of T cells after yellow fever vaccination. Whole-study findings and limits: The secondary response was weaker but peaked faster, day 5 versus 15.

The rearrangement uses TRBV5-1 and TRBJ1-1, with no clear D. This receptor was obtained from a man between 18 and 29 years old who received the YFV17D yellow fever vaccine. The material sequenced was PBMCs, taken 15 days after the yellow fever booster vaccination. CDR3 amino acids: CASSLPGMNTEAFF. The CDR3 DNA is TGCGCCAGCAGCTTGCCGGGGATGAACACTGAAGCTTTCTTT.